This note documents a single T cell receptor beta chain sequence. No antigen is known for it. In every patient, relapse followed autologous stem cell transplantation, while exposure to brentuximab vedotin differed. This sample was taken from a study of PD-1 blockade in classical Hodgkin lymphoma. Study at large: With a 2-week interval, patients received intravenous nivolumab at 3 mg/kg.

Findings and limits, study-wide: Patients with an early start, nivolumab under 1 year after ASCT, were excluded. Baseline TCR diversity was reportedly lower in newly diagnosed patients than in healthy donors. It was reported as lower still in relapsed/refractory patients. CD4+ TCR diversity, unlike CD8+, rose significantly by C4D1.

The CDR3 is 14 residues long. V was trimmed by 6 bases and J by 4 bases, leaving 14 bases between them. Germline V gives CDR1 ENHRY, CDR2 SYGVKD. Method: immunoSEQ multiplex PCR; TCRdb's copy keeps in-frame clones and lacks some. The table includes approximately 99,000 clones, roughly 79% detected once. Sequenced material: peripheral blood mononuclear cells (PBMCs), taken before the second cycle of nivolumab. The chain joins TRBV10-3 to TRBJ2-3; the D gene could be TRBD1 or TRBD2 (7 bases each). The receptor was isolated from a human donor with classical Hodgkin lymphoma. The CDR3 protein is CAIRGRGLADTQYF. DNA for the CDR3: TGTGCCATCAGGGGGAGGGGGCTGGCAGATACGCAGTATTTT.